This T cell receptor (beta chain) came from a study of shared clonotypes between healthy human individuals. Study-wide points: An anticipated effect of sequencing depth on clonotype sharing among donors was recognized.

Sequencing was performed with immunoSEQ multiplex PCR; in TCRdb, only in-frame clones are kept and a portion is missing. The table includes over 2 million clones, 92% detected once. This clone was counted a single time. Its specificity is not known. Per germline, CDR1 SGHTS and CDR2 YDEGEE. With 2 bases removed from V and 3 bases from J, the gap between germline ends came to 13 bases. This CDR3 spans 15 amino acids. The genes are TRBV5-8 and TRBJ2-3; D may be TRBD1 (6 bases). The specimen sequenced was naive CD4+ T cells from PBMCs. The subset denotes: CD45RA+ positively selected. The TCR sequence derives from a man aged 18 to 29 in good health. Some clones in this sample may be carry-over from other donors' samples. CDR3 sequence (DNA): TGTGCCAGCAGCTTTGGCCAGGGGCTAACAGATACGCAGTATTTT. This encodes CASSFGQGLTDTQYF.